Here is one TCR beta chain with its context. The source of the sample is a study of CD8 T cells in Susac syndrome. After extraction with the RNeasy kit, roughly 0.45 to 1 ug of the RNA was reverse transcribed using random hexamers. One entry per CDR3 protein, called by TCRdb with MiXCR from the immunoSEQ multiplex PCR reads. This sample has approximately 120,000 distinct CDR3 sequences, with roughly 90% found just once. This CDR3 is built from 13 residues. V was trimmed by 3 bases and J by 4 bases, leaving 12 bases between them. The germline V gene has CDR1 DFQATT and CDR2 SNEGSKA (reference sequence).

The TCR sequence derives from a human donor in good health. J is TRBJ2-5 and V is TRBV20-1, with D uncertain. The sequencing sample was made of CD8+ T cells from PBMCs. Here the CDR3 reads CSARAFFGETQYF. The CDR3 DNA reads as TGCAGTGCTAGGGCATTTTTCGGAGAGACCCAGTACTTC.